This TCR beta chain emerged from a study of blood T cell repertoires in COVID-19. Whole-study context: Sources were T cells, B-cell-depleted T cells, or PBMCs; the material itself was cDNA or gDNA.

TCRdb's table, derived via immunoSEQ multiplex PCR, lists solely in-frame clones and lacks some. The repertoire consists of approximately 11,000 clones, with over 80% occurring once and the leading ten covering 6.5% to 9.5%. Losses at the gene ends were 5 bases for V and 0 bases for J; bases not matched to a gene: 7. The CDR3 spans 18 residues. The germline V gene has CDR1 SGHTA and CDR2 FQGNSA. The V gene is TRBV7-2, the J gene TRBJ2-5; 15 positions match TRBD2. Material for sequencing was peripheral blood. This TCR derives from a man in his 70s with active COVID-19. In DNA, the CDR3 is TGTGCCAGCAGCAAGACCGGGACTAGCGGGGGGCACCAAGAGACCCAGTACTTC. This sequence encodes CASSKTGTSGGHQETQYF.